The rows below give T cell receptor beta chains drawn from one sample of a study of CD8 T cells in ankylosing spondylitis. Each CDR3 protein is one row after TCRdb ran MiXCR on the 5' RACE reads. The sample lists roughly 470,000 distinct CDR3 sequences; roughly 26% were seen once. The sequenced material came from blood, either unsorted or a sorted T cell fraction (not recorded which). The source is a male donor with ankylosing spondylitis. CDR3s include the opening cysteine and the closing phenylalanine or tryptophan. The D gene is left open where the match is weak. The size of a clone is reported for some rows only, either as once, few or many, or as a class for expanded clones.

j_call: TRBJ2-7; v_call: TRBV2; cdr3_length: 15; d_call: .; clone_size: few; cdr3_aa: CASSEAGGYSYEQYF; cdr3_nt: TGTGCCAGCAGTGAAGCCGGCGGTTACTCCTACGAGCAGTACTTC
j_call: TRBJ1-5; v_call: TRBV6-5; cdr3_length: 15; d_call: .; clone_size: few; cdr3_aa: CASSSLQDSNQPQHF; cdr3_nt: TGTGCCAGCAGTTCCCTCCAGGACAGCAATCAGCCCCAGCATTTT
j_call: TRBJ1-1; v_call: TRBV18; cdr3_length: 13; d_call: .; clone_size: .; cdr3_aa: CASSPDVATEAFF; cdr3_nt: TGTGCCAGCTCACCGGACGTGGCCACTGAAGCTTTCTTT
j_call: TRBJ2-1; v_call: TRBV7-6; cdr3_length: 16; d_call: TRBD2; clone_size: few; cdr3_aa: CASSLGGLAAYNEQFF; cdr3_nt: TGTGCCAGCAGCTTAGGAGGACTAGCGGCCTACAATGAGCAGTTCTTC
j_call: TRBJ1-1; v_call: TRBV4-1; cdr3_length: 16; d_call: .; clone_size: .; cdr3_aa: CASSQDLGVMNTEAFF; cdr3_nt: TGCGCCAGCAGCCAAGATTTGGGCGTCATGAACACTGAAGCTTTCTTT
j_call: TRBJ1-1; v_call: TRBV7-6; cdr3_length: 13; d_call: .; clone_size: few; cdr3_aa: CASSLESGTEAFF; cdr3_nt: TGTGCCAGCAGCCTAGAGTCAGGCACTGAAGCTTTCTTT
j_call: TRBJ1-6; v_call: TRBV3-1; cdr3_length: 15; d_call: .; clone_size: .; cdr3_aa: CASSQVGSGESPLHF; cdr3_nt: TGTGCCAGCAGCCAAGTTGGCTCAGGGGAATCACCCCTCCACTTT
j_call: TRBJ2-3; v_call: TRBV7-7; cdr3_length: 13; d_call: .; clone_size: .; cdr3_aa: CASSPALALAQYF; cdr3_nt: TGTGCCAGCAGCCCAGCTTTGGCGCTAGCTCAGTATTTT
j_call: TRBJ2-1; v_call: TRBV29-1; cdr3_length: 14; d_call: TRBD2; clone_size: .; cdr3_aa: CSARGSGRSDEQFF; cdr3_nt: TGCAGCGCCCGAGGTAGCGGGAGATCTGATGAGCAGTTCTTC
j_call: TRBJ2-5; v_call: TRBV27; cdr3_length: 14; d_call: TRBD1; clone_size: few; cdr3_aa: CASSWGQGWETQYF; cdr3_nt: TGTGCCAGCAGTTGGGGACAGGGATGGGAGACCCAGTACTTC
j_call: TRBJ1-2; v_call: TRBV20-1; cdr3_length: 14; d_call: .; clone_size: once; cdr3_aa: CSAPVSTANYGYTF; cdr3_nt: TGCAGTGCTCCAGTTTCTACAGCAAACTATGGCTACACCTTC
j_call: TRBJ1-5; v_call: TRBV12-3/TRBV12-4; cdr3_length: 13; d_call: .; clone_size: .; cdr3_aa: CASSGSGVQPQHF; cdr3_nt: TGTGCCAGCAGTGGGTCGGGGGTTCAGCCCCAGCATTTT
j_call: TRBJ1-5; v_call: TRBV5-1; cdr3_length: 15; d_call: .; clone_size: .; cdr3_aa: CASSLGQNSNQPQHF; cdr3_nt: TGCGCCAGCAGCTTGGGACAGAATAGCAATCAGCCCCAGCATTTT
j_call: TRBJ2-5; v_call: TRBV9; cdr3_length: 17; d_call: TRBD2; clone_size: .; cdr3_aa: CASSVGVLAGLQETQYF; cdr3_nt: TGTGCCAGCAGCGTAGGCGTTTTAGCGGGTCTCCAAGAGACCCAGTACTTC
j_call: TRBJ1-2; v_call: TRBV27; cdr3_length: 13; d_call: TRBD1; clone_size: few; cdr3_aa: CASKNRGGYGYTF; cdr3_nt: TGTGCCAGCAAGAACAGGGGGGGCTATGGCTACACCTTC
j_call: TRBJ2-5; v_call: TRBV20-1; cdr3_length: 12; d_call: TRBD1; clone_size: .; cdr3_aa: CSADQGEETQYF; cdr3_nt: TGCAGTGCTGACCAGGGGGAAGAGACCCAGTACTTC
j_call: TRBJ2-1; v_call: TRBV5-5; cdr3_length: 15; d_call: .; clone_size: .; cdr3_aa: CASSPQVGGYNEQFF; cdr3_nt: TGTGCCAGCAGCCCCCAGGTGGGGGGCTACAATGAGCAGTTCTTC
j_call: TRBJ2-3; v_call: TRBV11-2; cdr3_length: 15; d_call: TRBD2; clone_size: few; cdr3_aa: CASSLRGLAVNTQYF; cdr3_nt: TGTGCCAGCAGCTTGCGGGGACTAGCTGTAAATACGCAGTATTTT
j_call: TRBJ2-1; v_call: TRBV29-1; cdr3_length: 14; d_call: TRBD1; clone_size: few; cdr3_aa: CSVGEGQGLDEQFF; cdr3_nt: TGCAGCGTTGGGGAAGGACAGGGTCTGGATGAGCAGTTCTTC
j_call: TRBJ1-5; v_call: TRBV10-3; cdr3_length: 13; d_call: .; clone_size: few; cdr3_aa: CAIRAGMDQPQHF; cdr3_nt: TGTGCCATACGAGCGGGGATGGATCAGCCCCAGCATTTT
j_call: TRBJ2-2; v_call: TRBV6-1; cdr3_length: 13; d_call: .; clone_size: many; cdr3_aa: CASRGGGGGELFF; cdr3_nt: TGTGCCAGCAGAGGGGGCGGGGGCGGGGAGCTGTTTTTT
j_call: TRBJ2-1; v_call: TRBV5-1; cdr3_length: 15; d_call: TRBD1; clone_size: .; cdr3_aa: CASSLGQGEHNEQFF; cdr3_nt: TGCGCCAGCAGCTTGGGGCAGGGGGAACACAATGAGCAGTTCTTC
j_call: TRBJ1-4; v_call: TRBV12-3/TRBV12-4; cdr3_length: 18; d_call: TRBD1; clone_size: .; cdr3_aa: CASSLAGTGAGTNEKLFF; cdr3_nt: TGTGCCAGCAGTTTAGCGGGGACAGGGGCCGGGACTAATGAAAAACTGTTTTTT
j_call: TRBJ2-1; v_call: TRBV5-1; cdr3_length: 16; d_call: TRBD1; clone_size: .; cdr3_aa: CASSVVAGGGYNEQFF; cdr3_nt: TGCGCCAGCAGCGTCGTCGCAGGGGGCGGGTACAATGAGCAGTTCTTC
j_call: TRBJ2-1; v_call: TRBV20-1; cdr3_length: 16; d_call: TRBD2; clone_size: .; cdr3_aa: CSARVLGLAGYNEQFF; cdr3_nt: TGCAGTGCTAGAGTTCTGGGACTAGCGGGCTACAATGAGCAGTTCTTC
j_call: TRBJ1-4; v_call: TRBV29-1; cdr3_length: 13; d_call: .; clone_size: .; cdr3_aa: CSVADRPNEKLFF; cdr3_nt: TGCAGCGTGGCCGACAGGCCCAATGAAAAACTGTTTTTT
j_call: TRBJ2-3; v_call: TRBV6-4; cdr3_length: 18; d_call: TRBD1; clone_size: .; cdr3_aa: CASSATGGGLADPDTQYF; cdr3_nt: TGTGCCAGCAGCGCGACAGGGGGAGGGCTAGCGGATCCAGATACGCAGTATTTT
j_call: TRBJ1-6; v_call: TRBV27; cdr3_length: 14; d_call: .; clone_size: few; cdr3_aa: CASSLRVDNSPLHF; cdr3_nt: TGTGCCAGCAGTTTACGGGTTGATAATTCACCCCTCCACTTT
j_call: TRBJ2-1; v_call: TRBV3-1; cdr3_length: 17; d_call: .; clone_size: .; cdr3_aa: CASSQDFEDVGYNEQFF; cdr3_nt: TGTGCCAGCAGCCAAGATTTCGAGGATGTAGGATACAATGAGCAGTTCTTC
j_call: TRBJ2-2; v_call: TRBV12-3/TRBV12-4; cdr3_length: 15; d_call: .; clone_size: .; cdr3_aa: CASIFGGRGYGELFF; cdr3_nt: TGTGCCAGCATCTTTGGCGGGCGGGGTTACGGGGAGCTGTTTTTT
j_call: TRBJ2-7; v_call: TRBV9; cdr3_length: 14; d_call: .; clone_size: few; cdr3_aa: CASSVRSVPYEQYF; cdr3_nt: TGTGCCAGCAGCGTAAGGAGCGTACCCTACGAGCAGTACTTC
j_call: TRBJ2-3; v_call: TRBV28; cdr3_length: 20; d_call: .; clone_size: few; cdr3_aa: CASSFNEGGGPTKGADTQYF; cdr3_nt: TGTGCCAGCAGTTTTAATGAAGGGGGAGGGCCAACCAAAGGGGCAGATACGCAGTATTTT
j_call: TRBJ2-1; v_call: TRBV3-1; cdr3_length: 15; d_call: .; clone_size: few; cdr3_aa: CASSQDGQGYNEQFF; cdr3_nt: TGTGCCAGCAGCCAAGATGGGCAGGGTTACAATGAGCAGTTCTTC